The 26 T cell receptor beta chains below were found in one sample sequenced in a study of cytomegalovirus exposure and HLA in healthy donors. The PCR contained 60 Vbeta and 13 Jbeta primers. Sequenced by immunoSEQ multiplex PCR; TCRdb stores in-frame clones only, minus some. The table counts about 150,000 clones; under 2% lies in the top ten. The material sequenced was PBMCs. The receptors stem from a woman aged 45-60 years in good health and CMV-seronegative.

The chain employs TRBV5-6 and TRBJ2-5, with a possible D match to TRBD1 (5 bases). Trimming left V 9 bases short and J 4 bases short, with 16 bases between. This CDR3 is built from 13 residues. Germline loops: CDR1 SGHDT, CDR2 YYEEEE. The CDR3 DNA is TGTGCCACCTCGAGGCAGGGAAGAGAGACCCAGTACTTC. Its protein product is CATSRQGRETQYF.

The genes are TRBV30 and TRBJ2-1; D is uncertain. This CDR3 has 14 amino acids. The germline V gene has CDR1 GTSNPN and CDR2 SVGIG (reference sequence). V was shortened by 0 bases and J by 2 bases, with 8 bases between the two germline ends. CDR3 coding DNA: TGTGCCTGGAGTGTAGCGCCCCCCTACAATGAGCAGTTCTTC. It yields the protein CAWSVAPPYNEQFF.

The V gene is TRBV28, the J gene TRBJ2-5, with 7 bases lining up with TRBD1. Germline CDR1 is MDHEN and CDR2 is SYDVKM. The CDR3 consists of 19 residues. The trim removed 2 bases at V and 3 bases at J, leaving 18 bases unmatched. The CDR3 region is CASSLSGRGLKVAKETQYF. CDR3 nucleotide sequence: TGTGCCAGCAGTTTAAGTGGTAGGGGGCTAAAAGTAGCCAAAGAGACCCAGTACTTC.

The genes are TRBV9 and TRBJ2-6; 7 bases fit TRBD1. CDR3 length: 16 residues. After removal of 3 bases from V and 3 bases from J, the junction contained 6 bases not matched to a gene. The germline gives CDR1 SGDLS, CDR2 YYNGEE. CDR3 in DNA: TGTGCCAGCAGCGCCGACAGGGTCAGTGGGGCCAACGTCCTGACTTTC. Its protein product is CASSADRVSGANVLTF.

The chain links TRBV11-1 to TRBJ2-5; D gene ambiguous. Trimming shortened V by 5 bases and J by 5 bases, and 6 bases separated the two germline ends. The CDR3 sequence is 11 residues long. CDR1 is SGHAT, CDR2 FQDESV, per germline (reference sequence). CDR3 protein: CASSQRETQYF. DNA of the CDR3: TGTGCCAGCAGCCAACGGGAGACCCAGTACTTC.

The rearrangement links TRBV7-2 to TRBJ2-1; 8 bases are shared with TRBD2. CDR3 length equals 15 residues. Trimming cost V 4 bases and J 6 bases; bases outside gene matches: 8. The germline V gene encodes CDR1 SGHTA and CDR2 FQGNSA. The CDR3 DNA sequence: TGTGCCAGCAGCTCGACGGGGGGGCCCATCAATGAGCAGTTCTTC. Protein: CASSSTGGPINEQFF.

CDR3 in amino acids: CASRDRTGELFF. The DNA for the CDR3 is TGTGCCAGCAGGGACAGGACCGGGGAGCTGTTTTTT. V and J are TRBV27 and TRBJ2-2, with 7 bases aligning to TRBD1. From germline, CDR1 is MNHEY and CDR2 SMNVEV (reference sequence). V lost 6 bases to trimming and J lost 5 bases; unmatched junction nucleotides: 0. The CDR3 runs 12 residues.

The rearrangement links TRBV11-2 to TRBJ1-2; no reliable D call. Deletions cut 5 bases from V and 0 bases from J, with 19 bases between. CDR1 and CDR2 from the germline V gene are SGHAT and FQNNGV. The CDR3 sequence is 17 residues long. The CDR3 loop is CASSLLAGGGANYGYTF. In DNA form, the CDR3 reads TGTGCCAGCAGCCTCCTGGCCGGAGGTGGGGCTAACTATGGCTACACCTTC. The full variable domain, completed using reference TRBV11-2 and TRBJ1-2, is EAGVAQSPRYKIIEKRQSVAFWCNPISGHATLYWYQQILGQGPKLLIQFQNNGVVDDSQLPKDRFSAERLKGVDSTLKIQPAKLEDSAVYLCASSLLAGGGANYGYTFGSGTRLTVV.

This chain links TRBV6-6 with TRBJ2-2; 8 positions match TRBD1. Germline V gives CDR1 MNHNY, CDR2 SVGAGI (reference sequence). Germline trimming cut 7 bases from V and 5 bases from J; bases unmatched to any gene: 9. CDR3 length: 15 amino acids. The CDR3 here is CASMDDRGNTGELFF. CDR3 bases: TGTGCCAGCATGGATGACAGGGGCAATACCGGGGAGCTGTTTTTT.

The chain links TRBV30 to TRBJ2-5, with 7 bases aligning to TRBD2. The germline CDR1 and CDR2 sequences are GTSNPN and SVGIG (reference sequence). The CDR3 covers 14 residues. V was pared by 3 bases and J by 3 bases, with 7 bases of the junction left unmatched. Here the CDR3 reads CAWRPGGREETQYF. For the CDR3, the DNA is TGTGCCTGGAGGCCAGGCGGGAGAGAAGAGACCCAGTACTTC.

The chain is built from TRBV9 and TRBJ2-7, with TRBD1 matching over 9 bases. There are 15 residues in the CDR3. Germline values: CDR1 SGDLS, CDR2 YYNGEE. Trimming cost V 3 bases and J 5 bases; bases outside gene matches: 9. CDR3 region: CASSGRGTGFHEQYF. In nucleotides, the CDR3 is TGTGCCAGCAGCGGGAGGGGGACAGGGTTCCACGAGCAGTACTTC. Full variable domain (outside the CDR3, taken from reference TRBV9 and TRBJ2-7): DSGVTQTPKHLITATGQRVTLRCSPRSGDLSVYWYQQSLDQGLQFLIQYYNGEERAKGNILERFSAQQFPDLHSELNLSSLELGDSALYFCASSGRGTGFHEQYFGPGTRLTVT.

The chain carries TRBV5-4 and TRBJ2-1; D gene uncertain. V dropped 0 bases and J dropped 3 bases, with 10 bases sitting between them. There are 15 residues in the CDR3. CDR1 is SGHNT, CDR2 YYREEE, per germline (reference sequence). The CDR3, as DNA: TGTGCCAGCAGCTTGGGAGGCAGCGTCTACAATGAGCAGTTCTTC. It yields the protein CASSLGGSVYNEQFF.

CDR3 residues: CASSEGPHGDTIYF. In DNA form, the CDR3 reads TGTGCCAGCAGCGAAGGCCCCCACGGGGACACCATATATTTT. The chain carries TRBV9 and TRBJ1-3, with no clear D. CDR1 is SGDLS, CDR2 YYNGEE, per germline. This CDR3 is 14 amino acids long. V lost 3 bases to trimming and J lost 8 bases, with 15 bases between them.

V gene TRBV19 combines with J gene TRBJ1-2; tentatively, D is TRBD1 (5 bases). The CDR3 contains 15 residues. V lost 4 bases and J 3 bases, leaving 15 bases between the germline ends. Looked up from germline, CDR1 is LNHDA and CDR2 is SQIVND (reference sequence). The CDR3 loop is CASSTSDGGDYGYTF. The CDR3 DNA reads TGTGCCAGTAGTACTTCGGACGGGGGGGACTATGGCTACACCTTC.

This chain's CDR3 is CASSLTAEAFF. Here the CDR3 DNA reads TGTGCCAGCAGCCTGACAGCTGAAGCTTTCTTT. This chain links TRBV7-2 with TRBJ1-1; TRBD1 is a possible D gene (5 bases). Germline lookup yields CDR1 SGHTA and CDR2 FQGNSA. The CDR3 extends over 11 amino acids. Trimming took 5 bases from V and 6 from J, leaving 7 bases between them.

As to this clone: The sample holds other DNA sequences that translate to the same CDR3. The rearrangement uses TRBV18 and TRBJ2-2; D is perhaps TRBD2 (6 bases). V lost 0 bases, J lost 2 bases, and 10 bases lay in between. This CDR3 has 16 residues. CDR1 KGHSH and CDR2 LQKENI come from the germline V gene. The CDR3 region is CASSPPTGLNTGELFF. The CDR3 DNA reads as TGTGCCAGCTCACCACCGACGGGACTTAACACCGGGGAGCTGTTTTTT.

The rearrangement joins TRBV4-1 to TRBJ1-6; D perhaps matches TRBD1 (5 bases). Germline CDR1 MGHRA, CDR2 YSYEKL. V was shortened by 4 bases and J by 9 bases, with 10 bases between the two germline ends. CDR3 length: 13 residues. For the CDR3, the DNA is TGCGCCAGCAGCCCCGGGACTCCTTCACCCCTCCACTTT. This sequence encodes CASSPGTPSPLHF.

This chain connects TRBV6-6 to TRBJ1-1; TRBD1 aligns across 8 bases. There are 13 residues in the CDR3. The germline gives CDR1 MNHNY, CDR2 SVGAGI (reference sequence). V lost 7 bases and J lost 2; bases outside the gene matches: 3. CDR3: CASTGQGNTEAFF. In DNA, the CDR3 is TGTGCCAGCACCGGACAGGGTAACACTGAAGCTTTCTTT.

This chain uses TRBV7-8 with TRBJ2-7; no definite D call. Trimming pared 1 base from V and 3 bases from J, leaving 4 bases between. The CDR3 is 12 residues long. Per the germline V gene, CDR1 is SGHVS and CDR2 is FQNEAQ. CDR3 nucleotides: TGTGCCAGCAGCTTAGGCGACTACGAGCAGTACTTC. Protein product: CASSLGDYEQYF.

This CDR3 is CASSLADRGLFYEQYF. The CDR3 DNA follows: TGCGCCAGCAGCTTGGCCGACAGGGGTCTTTTCTACGAGCAGTACTTC. The chain combines TRBV5-1 with TRBJ2-7; 8 nucleotides align to TRBD1. Germline-derived CDR1 and CDR2 are SGHRS and YFSETQ. The CDR3 sequence is 16 residues long. The trim removed 0 bases at V and 3 bases at J, leaving 8 bases unmatched.

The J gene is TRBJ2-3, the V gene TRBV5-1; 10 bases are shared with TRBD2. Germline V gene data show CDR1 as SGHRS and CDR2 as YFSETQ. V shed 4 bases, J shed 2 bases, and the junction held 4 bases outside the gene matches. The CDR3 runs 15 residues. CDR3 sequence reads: CASSISGGVTDTQYF. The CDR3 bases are TGCGCCAGCAGCATCAGCGGGGGGGTCACAGATACGCAGTATTTT.

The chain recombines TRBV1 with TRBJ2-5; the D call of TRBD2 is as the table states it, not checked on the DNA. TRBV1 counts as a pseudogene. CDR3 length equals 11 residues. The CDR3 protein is CTSSLGETQYF. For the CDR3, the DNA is TGCACCAGCAGCCTCGGGGAGACCCAGTACTTC.

In DNA form, the CDR3 reads TGTGCCAGCAGTTTATTCAGGATCACTGAAGCTTTCTTT. Translation: CASSLFRITEAFF. The chain is built from TRBV28 and TRBJ1-1; no firm D call. The length of the CDR3 is 13 residues. Trimming took off 1 base at V and 4 bases at J, with 7 bases between the two ends. CDR1 and CDR2 (germline): MDHEN, SYDVKM.

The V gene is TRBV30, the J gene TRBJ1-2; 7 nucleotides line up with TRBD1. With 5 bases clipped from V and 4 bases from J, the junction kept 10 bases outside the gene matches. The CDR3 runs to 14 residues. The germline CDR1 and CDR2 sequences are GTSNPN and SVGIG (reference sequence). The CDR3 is CAWSFETGIYGYTF. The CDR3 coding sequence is TGTGCCTGGTCCTTCGAGACAGGGATCTATGGCTACACCTTC.

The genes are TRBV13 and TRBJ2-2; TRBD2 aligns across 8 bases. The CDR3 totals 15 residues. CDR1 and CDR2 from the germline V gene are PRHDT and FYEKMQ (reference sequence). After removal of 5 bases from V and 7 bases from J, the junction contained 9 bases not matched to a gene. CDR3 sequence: CASSAHRTSIGELFF. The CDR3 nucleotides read TGTGCCAGCAGCGCCCATAGGACTAGCATCGGGGAGCTGTTTTTT. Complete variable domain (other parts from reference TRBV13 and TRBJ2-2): AAGVIQSPRHLIKEKRETATLKCYPIPRHDTVYWYQQGPGQDPQFLISFYEKMQSDKGSIPDRFSAQQFSDYHSELNMSSLELGDSALYFCASSAHRTSIGELFFGEGSRLTVL.

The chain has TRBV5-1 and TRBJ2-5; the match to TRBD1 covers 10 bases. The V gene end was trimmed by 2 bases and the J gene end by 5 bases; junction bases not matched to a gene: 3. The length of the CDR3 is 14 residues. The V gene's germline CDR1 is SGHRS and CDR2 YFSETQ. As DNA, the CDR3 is TGCGCCAGCAGCTTTGGACAGGGGGACGAGACCCAGTACTTC. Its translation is CASSFGQGDETQYF.